These T cell receptor beta chains were read from a single sample in a study of PD-1 blockade in classical Hodgkin lymphoma. Here immunoSEQ multiplex PCR was the method, and the copy in TCRdb shows in-frame clones only, minus some. The data hold about 60,000 clones, with 75% to 95% observed a single time. The specimen was peripheral blood mononuclear cells (PBMCs), collected before the fourth cycle of nivolumab. The receptors were sampled from a human donor with classical Hodgkin lymphoma. The CDR3 runs from the conserved cysteine through the conserved F or W. The D gene is left open where the match is weak. Some rows have no size entry. The others give once, few or many, or a class for an expanded clone.

length: 12
size: -
V: TRBV29-1
J: TRBJ1-3
D: -
CDR3: CSVLGERNTIYF
DNA: TGCAGCGTCCTGGGCGAAAGAAACACCATATATTTT

length: 17
size: -
V: TRBV19
J: TRBJ2-1
D: -
CDR3: CASSWGSSILPYNEQFF
DNA: TGTGCCAGTAGCTGGGGATCCTCCATCCTCCCGTACAATGAGCAGTTCTTC

length: 15
size: -
V: TRBV7-6
J: TRBJ2-7
D: -
CDR3: CASSLEGGLLGEQYF
DNA: TGTGCCAGCAGCTTAGAGGGGGGCCTCTTGGGCGAGCAGTACTTC

length: 17
size: -
V: TRBV5-5
J: TRBJ1-2
D: -
CDR3: CASSLWAGIGTNYGYTF
DNA: TGTGCCAGCAGCTTATGGGCAGGGATAGGGACTAACTATGGCTACACCTTC

length: 14
size: -
V: TRBV5-1
J: TRBJ2-7
D: -
CDR3: CASSSGGFSGEQYF
DNA: TGCGCCAGCAGCTCCGGCGGGTTCTCCGGCGAGCAGTACTTC

length: 14
size: -
V: TRBV10-1
J: TRBJ2-3
D: -
CDR3: CASSDKRIFNTQYF
DNA: TGCGCCAGCAGTGATAAGCGCATCTTTAATACGCAGTATTTT

length: 13
size: -
V: TRBV6-4
J: TRBJ1-1
D: -
CDR3: CASSVGQRTEAFF
DNA: TGTGCCAGCAGTGTAGGGCAGAGAACTGAAGCTTTCTTT

length: 17
size: -
V: TRBV5-1
J: TRBJ2-3
D: TRBD2
CDR3: CASSLNSGGISTDTQYF
DNA: TGCGCCAGCAGCTTGAATAGCGGGGGGATTAGCACAGATACGCAGTATTTT

length: 15
size: -
V: TRBV9
J: TRBJ2-7
D: -
CDR3: CASSVAVLGGDEQYF
DNA: TGTGCCAGCAGCGTAGCAGTCCTTGGAGGGGACGAGCAGTACTTC

length: 14
size: -
V: TRBV5-6
J: TRBJ2-5
D: -
CDR3: CASSPSLARQTQYF
DNA: TGTGCCAGCAGCCCTTCCCTGGCGCGGCAGACCCAGTACTTC

length: 15
size: -
V: TRBV11-2
J: TRBJ2-7
D: -
CDR3: CASSPERASSYEQYF
DNA: TGTGCCAGCAGCCCAGAGAGGGCGAGCTCCTACGAGCAGTACTTC

length: 18
size: -
V: TRBV2
J: TRBJ2-1
D: TRBD2
CDR3: CASSERLAGGRSYNEQFF
DNA: TGTGCCAGCAGTGAACGACTAGCGGGGGGGCGGTCCTACAATGAGCAGTTCTTC

length: 14
size: -
V: TRBV15
J: TRBJ2-3
D: -
CDR3: CATSRARGSDTQYF
DNA: TGTGCCACCAGCAGAGCTAGGGGCTCGGATACGCAGTATTTT

length: 14
size: -
V: TRBV30
J: TRBJ1-3
D: -
CDR3: CAWTPGNPGNTIYF
DNA: TGTGCCTGGACGCCGGGTAACCCTGGAAACACCATATATTTT

length: 18
size: -
V: TRBV27
J: TRBJ2-3
D: TRBD2
CDR3: CASSPRLAGISSTDTQYF
DNA: TGTGCCAGCAGCCCTCGACTAGCGGGGATTTCTAGCACAGATACGCAGTATTTT

length: 14
size: -
V: TRBV4-2
J: TRBJ1-2
D: -
CDR3: CASSQGPGQHGYTF
DNA: TGTGCCAGCAGCCAAGGTCCGGGACAACATGGCTACACCTTC

length: 13
size: -
V: TRBV19
J: TRBJ2-1
D: TRBD2
CDR3: CASRIAGGLEQFF
DNA: TGTGCCAGTAGGATAGCGGGGGGGCTTGAGCAGTTCTTC

length: 13
size: -
V: TRBV9
J: TRBJ2-1
D: TRBD2
CDR3: CASSGAGGDEQFF
DNA: TGTGCCAGCAGCGGAGCGGGGGGCGATGAGCAGTTCTTC

length: 17
size: -
V: TRBV28
J: TRBJ1-5
D: TRBD1
CDR3: CASSFGTGTGHNQPQHF
DNA: TGTGCCAGCAGTTTCGGTACCGGGACAGGCCACAATCAGCCCCAGCATTTT

length: 18
size: -
V: TRBV5-7
J: TRBJ1-1
D: TRBD1
CDR3: CASSLRQGKAGLDTEAFF
DNA: TGTGCCAGCAGCCTACGACAGGGAAAGGCGGGGTTGGACACTGAAGCTTTCTTT

length: 15
size: -
V: TRBV19
J: TRBJ2-5
D: -
CDR3: CASSIDSRGQETQYF
DNA: TGTGCCAGTAGTATAGATTCTCGGGGGCAAGAGACCCAGTACTTC

length: 15
size: once
V: TRBV2
J: TRBJ2-2
D: TRBD1
CDR3: CASLVTGVEAGELFF
DNA: TGTGCCAGCCTCGTGACAGGGGTGGAAGCCGGGGAGCTGTTTTTT

length: 15
size: -
V: TRBV30
J: TRBJ1-2
D: -
CDR3: CAWSVQRVAVYGYTF
DNA: TGTGCCTGGAGTGTACAGAGGGTAGCAGTCTATGGCTACACCTTC

length: 16
size: -
V: TRBV11-2
J: TRBJ2-7
D: -
CDR3: CASSLDLSRVLYEQYF
DNA: TGTGCCAGCAGCTTAGATTTGTCCAGGGTCCTCTACGAGCAGTACTTC

length: 13
size: -
V: TRBV7-2
J: TRBJ1-1
D: TRBD1
CDR3: CASSPRQGLEAFF
DNA: TGTGCCAGCAGCCCCAGACAGGGCCTCGAAGCTTTCTTT

length: 14
size: -
V: TRBV6-6
J: TRBJ2-3
D: TRBD2
CDR3: CASRRTSDSDTQYF
DNA: TGTGCCAGCAGGAGGACTAGCGACTCAGATACGCAGTATTTT

length: 16
size: -
V: TRBV6-1
J: TRBJ1-2
D: TRBD1
CDR3: CASSVPGDRGLHGYTF
DNA: TGTGCCAGCAGTGTCCCCGGGGACAGGGGGCTTCATGGCTACACCTTC

length: 19
size: -
V: TRBV11-1
J: TRBJ1-3
D: -
CDR3: CASSLGWRQTAFSGNTIYF
DNA: TGTGCCAGCAGCTTAGGCTGGAGGCAGACAGCCTTCTCTGGAAACACCATATATTTT

length: 14
size: -
V: TRBV30
J: TRBJ1-3
D: -
CDR3: CAWSQKKSGNTIYF
DNA: TGTGCCTGGAGCCAAAAGAAGTCGGGAAATACCATATATTTT

length: 14
size: -
V: TRBV9
J: TRBJ2-2
D: -
CDR3: CASSVAGGTGELFF
DNA: TGTGCCAGCAGCGTAGCTGGGGGCACCGGGGAGCTGTTTTTT

length: 15
size: -
V: TRBV10-3
J: TRBJ2-7
D: -
CDR3: CAIMRGVGDSGEQYF
DNA: TGTGCCATCATGAGGGGGGTCGGGGATAGTGGCGAGCAGTACTTC

length: 17
size: once
V: TRBV5-4
J: TRBJ2-1
D: TRBD2
CDR3: CASSQGLAGGWYNEQFF
DNA: TGTGCCAGCAGCCAGGGACTAGCGGGGGGGTGGTACAATGAGCAGTTCTTC

length: 16
size: once
V: TRBV15
J: TRBJ2-5
D: TRBD2
CDR3: CATSRDAGGGTETQYF
DNA: TGTGCCACCAGCAGAGATGCTGGCGGGGGGACAGAGACCCAGTACTTC

length: 16
size: -
V: TRBV11-3
J: TRBJ2-5
D: -
CDR3: CASSSRDIHSGETQYF
DNA: TGTGCCAGCAGCTCCCGGGACATACATTCGGGTGAGACCCAGTACTTC

length: 13
size: -
V: TRBV5-6
J: TRBJ2-1
D: TRBD1
CDR3: CASSSRTGYEQFF
DNA: TGTGCCAGCAGCTCCCGGACAGGGTACGAGCAGTTCTTC

length: 16
size: -
V: TRBV27
J: TRBJ2-4
D: TRBD2
CDR3: CASSLSRRGVPDIQYF
DNA: TGTGCCAGCAGTTTATCGAGACGGGGGGTGCCCGACATTCAGTACTTC

length: 14
size: once
V: TRBV5-1
J: TRBJ1-2
D: TRBD1
CDR3: CASSSSTGGDGYTF
DNA: TGCGCCAGCAGCTCCTCAACAGGGGGCGATGGCTACACCTTC

length: 14
size: -
V: TRBV27
J: TRBJ1-4
D: -
CDR3: CASSFGRGEGKLFF
DNA: TGTGCCAGCAGTTTCGGCAGGGGCGAAGGAAAACTGTTTTTT

length: 17
size: -
V: TRBV5-4
J: TRBJ1-1
D: -
CDR3: CASSPDRLLDSNTEAFF
DNA: TGTGCCAGCAGCCCTGACAGGCTATTAGATTCGAACACTGAAGCTTTCTTT

length: 15
size: -
V: TRBV7-6
J: TRBJ1-6
D: -
CDR3: CASSPEGGEYSPLHF
DNA: TGTGCCAGCAGCCCGGAAGGGGGGGAATATTCACCCCTCCACTTT

length: 15
size: few
V: TRBV5-4
J: TRBJ1-2
D: TRBD1
CDR3: CASSASNRGRYGYTF
DNA: TGTGCCAGCAGCGCCTCCAACAGGGGAAGGTATGGCTACACCTTC

length: 11
size: -
V: TRBV7-9
J: TRBJ1-1
D: -
CDR3: CASKVDTEAFF
DNA: TGTGCCAGCAAGGTCGACACTGAAGCTTTCTTT

length: 12
size: -
V: TRBV19
J: TRBJ2-7
D: -
CDR3: CASKKRSYEQYF
DNA: TGTGCCAGTAAGAAGAGATCCTACGAGCAGTACTTC

length: 17
size: -
V: TRBV13
J: TRBJ2-7
D: TRBD1
CDR3: CASSLSSFEDRGSEQYF
DNA: TGTGCCAGCAGCTTAAGTTCCTTTGAGGACAGGGGGTCGGAACAGTACTTC

length: 13
size: -
V: TRBV6-6
J: TRBJ1-1
D: -
CDR3: CASTWRVDTEAFF
DNA: TGTGCCAGCACCTGGAGGGTCGACACTGAAGCTTTCTTT

length: 13
size: -
V: TRBV28
J: TRBJ1-1
D: TRBD1
CDR3: CASSRQGRFEAFF
DNA: TGTGCCAGCAGCCGACAGGGTCGGTTTGAAGCTTTCTTT

length: 14
size: -
V: TRBV7-8
J: TRBJ2-5
D: -
CDR3: CASSLEVSAETQYF
DNA: TGTGCCAGCAGCTTAGAGGTCTCCGCGGAGACCCAGTACTTC

length: 14
size: -
V: TRBV12-5
J: TRBJ1-1
D: -
CDR3: CASGLAQGNTEAFF
DNA: TGTGCTAGTGGTTTGGCCCAGGGGAACACTGAAGCTTTCTTT